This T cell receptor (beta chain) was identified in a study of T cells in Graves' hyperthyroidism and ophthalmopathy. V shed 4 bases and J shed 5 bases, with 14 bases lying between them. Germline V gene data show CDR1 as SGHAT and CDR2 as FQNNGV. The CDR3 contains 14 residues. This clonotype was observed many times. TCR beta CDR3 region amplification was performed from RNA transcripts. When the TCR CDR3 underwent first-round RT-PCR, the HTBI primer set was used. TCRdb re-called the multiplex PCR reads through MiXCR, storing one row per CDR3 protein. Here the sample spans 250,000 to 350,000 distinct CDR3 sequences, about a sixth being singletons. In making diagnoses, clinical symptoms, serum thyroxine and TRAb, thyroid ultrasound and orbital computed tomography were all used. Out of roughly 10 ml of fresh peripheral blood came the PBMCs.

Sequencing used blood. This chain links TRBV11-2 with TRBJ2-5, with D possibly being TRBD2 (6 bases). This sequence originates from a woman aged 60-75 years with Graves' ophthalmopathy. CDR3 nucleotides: TGTGCCAGCAGCTCTCGCGGAGGGTGGGAGACCCAGTACTTC. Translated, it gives CASSSRGGWETQYF.